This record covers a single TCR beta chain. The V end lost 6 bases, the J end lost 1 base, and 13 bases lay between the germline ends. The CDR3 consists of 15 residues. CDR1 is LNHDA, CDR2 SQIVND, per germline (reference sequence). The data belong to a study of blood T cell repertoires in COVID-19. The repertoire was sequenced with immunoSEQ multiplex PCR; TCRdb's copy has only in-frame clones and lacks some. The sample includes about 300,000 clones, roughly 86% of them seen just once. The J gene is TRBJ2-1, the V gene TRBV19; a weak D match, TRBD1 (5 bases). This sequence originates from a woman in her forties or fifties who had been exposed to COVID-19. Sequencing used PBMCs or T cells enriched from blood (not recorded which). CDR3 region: CASRETGQSYNEQFF. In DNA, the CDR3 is TGTGCCAGTAGAGAAACAGGACAATCCTACAATGAGCAGTTCTTC.